This entry lists 12 T cell receptor beta chains sequenced from one sample in a study of blood T cell repertoires in COVID-19. Data came from immunoSEQ multiplex PCR; TCRdb stores just in-frame clones and leaves some out. Among roughly 110,000 clones listed, roughly two thirds were seen once. The sample comprised peripheral blood. The receptors were gathered from a human donor with acute or convalescent COVID-19. The donor label of this sample is uncertain.

Of note for this clone: Other DNA sequences in the sample encode the same CDR3. The chain joins TRBV5-4 to TRBJ2-5; a weak D match, TRBD2 (5 bases). Trimming removed 4 bases at V and 5 bases at J, with 6 bases between. This CDR3 has 11 amino acids. The germline gives CDR1 SGHNT, CDR2 YYREEE (reference sequence). The CDR3 protein is CASSRGETQYF. DNA of the CDR3: TGTGCCAGCAGCCGGGGTGAGACCCAGTACTTC.

Sample share makes this clone medium-sized. This sequence joins TRBV7-8 and TRBJ1-1; D is undetermined. The germline gives CDR1 SGHVS, CDR2 FQNEAQ. Trimming left V 5 bases short and J 6 bases short, with 13 bases between. The CDR3 extends over 13 amino acids. The CDR3 sequence is CASSPALGAEAFF. The CDR3 nucleotides read TGTGCCAGCAGCCCGGCTTTGGGCGCTGAAGCTTTCTTT.

The CDR3, as DNA: TGTGCCATCCGGGGGGGCGTGACACCCTACGAGCAGTACTTC. Protein product: CAIRGGVTPYEQYF. The J gene is TRBJ2-7, the V gene TRBV10-3, with TRBD2 matching 8 bases. This CDR3 comprises 14 residues. Germline CDR1 is ENHRY and CDR2 is SYGVKD. V dropped 8 bases and J dropped 2; count of bases not matched to a gene: 8.

The chain carries TRBV2 and TRBJ1-2; D is unresolved. Germline V gives CDR1 SNHLY, CDR2 FYNNEI. V lost 3 bases and J lost 6, with 8 bases in between. This CDR3 has 12 amino acids. The DNA of the CDR3 is TGTGCCAGCAGTGAGTTTCCCGATGGCTACACCTTC. This codes for CASSEFPDGYTF.

The chain joins TRBV6-5 to TRBJ1-5; D gene unclear. Between the trimmed V and J ends, which lost 4 bases and 0 bases, there was a span of 10 bases. Germline V CDR1 and CDR2: MNHEY, SVGAGI. The CDR3 extends over 15 amino acids. The CDR3 sequence: CASSLTQYSNQPQHF. The CDR3 nucleotides read TGTGCCAGCAGTTTGACACAATATAGCAATCAGCCCCAGCATTTT.

V usage is TRBV11-2 and J usage is TRBJ2-1; 9 nucleotides line up with TRBD2. Germline CDR1 is SGHAT and CDR2 is FQNNGV. V shed 5 bases and J 13 bases; nucleotides not matched to a gene: 12. This CDR3 spans 14 amino acids. The CDR3 sequence: CASSHSPSGADQFF. The CDR3 region has the DNA TGTGCCAGCAGCCATAGCCCTAGCGGGGCCGATCAGTTCTTC.

A few counts support this clone. The chain links TRBV7-9 to TRBJ1-1; tentative D call: TRBD1 (5 bases). The CDR3 sequence is 12 residues long. Trimming left V 5 bases short and J 7 bases short, with 11 bases between. CDR1 is SEHNR, CDR2 FQNEAQ, per germline (reference sequence). The CDR3 spells CASSNTGIEAFF. Written as DNA, the CDR3 is TGTGCCAGCAGCAACACAGGCATTGAAGCTTTCTTT.

CDR3 sequence (DNA): TGTGCCAGTAGTATGTTAGGGGGCAGAGGGAACACTGAAGCTTTCTTT. Protein product: CASSMLGGRGNTEAFF. The J gene is TRBJ1-1, the V gene TRBV19; 7 positions agree with TRBD1. CDR3 length equals 16 residues. From germline, CDR1 is LNHDA and CDR2 SQIVND (reference sequence). The V segment lost 3 bases and the J segment 1 base; nucleotides outside the gene matches: 8.

V usage is TRBV14 and J usage is TRBJ2-1; no reliable D call. The germline V gene encodes CDR1 SGHDN and CDR2 FVKESK. Trimming cost V 4 bases and J 9 bases, with 13 bases left between them. The CDR3 runs 13 residues. The CDR3 coding sequence is TGTGCCAGCAGCCTCTTCGTGGTCGGTGAGCAGTTCTTC. It specifies CASSLFVVGEQFF.

This clone appeared once. The J gene is TRBJ2-5, the V gene TRBV7-8, with D perhaps TRBD2 (7 bases). The CDR3 is 15 residues long. Deletions cut 5 bases from V and 2 bases from J, with 15 bases between. The germline gives CDR1 SGHVS, CDR2 FQNEAQ. As DNA, the CDR3 is TGTGCCAGCAGCCGAGGGGGGGGTTATCAAGAGACCCAGTACTTC. It is translated as CASSRGGGYQETQYF.

As regards this clone: The sample contains more than one DNA sequence encoding this CDR3. The rearrangement links TRBV5-1 to TRBJ2-2; TRBD2 matches 10 bases. This CDR3 region has 17 residues. Germline CDR1 is SGHRS and CDR2 is YFSETQ. The V gene end was trimmed by 6 bases and the J gene end by 5 bases; junction bases not matched to a gene: 13. CDR3 sequence reads: CASKEVSGGPRTGELFF. DNA for the CDR3: TGCGCCAGCAAAGAGGTTAGCGGGGGGCCTCGAACCGGGGAGCTGTTTTTT.

This clone has a handful of counts. The gene calls are TRBV18 and TRBJ2-7; 12 bases are a match to TRBD1. Trimming removed 3 bases from V and 11 bases from J; junction bases left unmatched: 8. CDR1 and CDR2 from the germline V gene are KGHSH and LQKENI. The CDR3 totals 14 residues. The CDR3 reads CASSPALGQGAKYF. DNA of the CDR3: TGTGCCAGCTCACCTGCTCTGGGACAGGGGGCGAAGTACTTC.